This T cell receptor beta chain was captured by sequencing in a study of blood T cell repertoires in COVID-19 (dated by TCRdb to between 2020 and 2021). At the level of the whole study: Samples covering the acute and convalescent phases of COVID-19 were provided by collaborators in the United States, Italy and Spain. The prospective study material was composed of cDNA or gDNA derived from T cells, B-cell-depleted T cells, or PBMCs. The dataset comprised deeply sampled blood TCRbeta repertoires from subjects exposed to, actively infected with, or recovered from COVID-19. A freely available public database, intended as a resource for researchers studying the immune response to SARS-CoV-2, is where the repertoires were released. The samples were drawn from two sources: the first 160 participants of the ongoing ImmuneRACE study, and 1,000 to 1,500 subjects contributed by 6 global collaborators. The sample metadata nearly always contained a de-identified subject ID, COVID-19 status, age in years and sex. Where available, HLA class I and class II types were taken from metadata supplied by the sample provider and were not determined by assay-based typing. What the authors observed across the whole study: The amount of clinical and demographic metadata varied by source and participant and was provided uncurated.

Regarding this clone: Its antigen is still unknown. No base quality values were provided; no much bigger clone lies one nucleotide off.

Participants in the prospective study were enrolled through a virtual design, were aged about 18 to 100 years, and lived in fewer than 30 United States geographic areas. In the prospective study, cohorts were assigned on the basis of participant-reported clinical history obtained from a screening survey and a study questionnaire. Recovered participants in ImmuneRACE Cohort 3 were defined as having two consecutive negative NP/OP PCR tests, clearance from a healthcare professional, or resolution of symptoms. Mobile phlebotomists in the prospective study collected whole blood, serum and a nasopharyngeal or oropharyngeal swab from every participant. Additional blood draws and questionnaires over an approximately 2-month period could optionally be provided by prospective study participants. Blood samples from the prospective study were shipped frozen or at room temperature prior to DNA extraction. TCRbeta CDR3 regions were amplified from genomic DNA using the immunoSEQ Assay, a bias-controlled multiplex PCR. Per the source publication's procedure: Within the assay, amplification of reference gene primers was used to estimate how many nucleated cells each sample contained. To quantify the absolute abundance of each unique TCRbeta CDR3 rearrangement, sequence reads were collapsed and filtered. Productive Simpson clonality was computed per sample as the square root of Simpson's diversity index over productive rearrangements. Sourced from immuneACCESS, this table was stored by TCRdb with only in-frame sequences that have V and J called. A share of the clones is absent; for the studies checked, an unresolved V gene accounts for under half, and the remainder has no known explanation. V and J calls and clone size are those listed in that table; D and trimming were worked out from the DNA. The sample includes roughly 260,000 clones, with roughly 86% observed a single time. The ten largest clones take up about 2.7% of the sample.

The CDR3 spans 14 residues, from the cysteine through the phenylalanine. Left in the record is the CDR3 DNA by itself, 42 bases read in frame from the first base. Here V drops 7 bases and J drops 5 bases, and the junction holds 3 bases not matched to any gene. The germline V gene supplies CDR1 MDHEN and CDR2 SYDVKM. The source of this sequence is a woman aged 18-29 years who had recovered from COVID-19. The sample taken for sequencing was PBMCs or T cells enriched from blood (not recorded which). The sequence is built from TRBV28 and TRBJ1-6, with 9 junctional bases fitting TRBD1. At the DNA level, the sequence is TGTGCCAGCAAGGACAGGGGTGATAATTCACCCCTCCACTTT. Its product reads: CASKDRGDNSPLHF.